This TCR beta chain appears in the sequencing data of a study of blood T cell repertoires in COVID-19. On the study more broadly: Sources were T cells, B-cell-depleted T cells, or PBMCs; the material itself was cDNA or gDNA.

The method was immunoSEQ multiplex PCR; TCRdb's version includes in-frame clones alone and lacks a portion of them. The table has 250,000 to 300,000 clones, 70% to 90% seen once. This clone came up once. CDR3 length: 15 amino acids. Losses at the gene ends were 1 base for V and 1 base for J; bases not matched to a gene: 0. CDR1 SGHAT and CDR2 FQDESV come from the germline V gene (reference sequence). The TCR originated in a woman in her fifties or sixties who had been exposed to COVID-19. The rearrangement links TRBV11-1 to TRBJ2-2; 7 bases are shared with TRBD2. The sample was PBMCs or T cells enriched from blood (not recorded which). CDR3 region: CASSLGGGNTGELFF. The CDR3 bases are TGTGCCAGCAGCTTAGGCGGGGGGAACACCGGGGAGCTGTTTTTT.